This T cell receptor (beta chain) comes out of a study of OX40 agonist ivuxolimab in advanced cancers. Looking at the study overall: Dose-escalation patients were diagnosed with hepatocellular carcinoma, melanoma, renal cell cancer or head and neck cancer.

Generated by immunoSEQ multiplex PCR, the TCRdb table keeps only in-frame clones and is missing some. The sample has 44,000 or so clones, over 75% seen once. Germline values: CDR1 LNHDA, CDR2 SQIVND (reference sequence). Trimming took off 2 bases at V and 1 base at J, with 10 bases between the two ends. This CDR3 comprises 15 residues. The chain recombines TRBV19 with TRBJ2-3; D remains ambiguous. The sample was CD4+ or CD8+ T cells sorted from blood, taken in a trial of the OX40 agonist ivuxolimab. The sequence was obtained from an adult with an advanced solid tumor such as melanoma, head and neck, liver or kidney cancer. The chain's CDR3 is CASSITTLRTDTQYF. The DNA for the CDR3 is TGTGCCAGTAGTATAACGACGCTCCGCACAGATACGCAGTATTTT.